Following are 8 T cell receptor beta chains from one sample sequenced in a study of blood T cell repertoires in COVID-19. Sequencing was performed with immunoSEQ multiplex PCR; in TCRdb, only in-frame clones are kept and a portion is missing. The data show just over 300,000 clones, over 80% seen once. The specimen sequenced was PBMCs or T cells enriched from blood (not recorded which). The receptors stem from a woman aged 18-35 years who had recovered from COVID-19.

This clone came up once. The rearrangement uses TRBV7-9 and TRBJ1-2; 7 nucleotides align to TRBD1. The V and J ends lost 5 bases and 1 base, in that order; junction bases with no gene match: 10. CDR3 length: 16 residues. Germline values: CDR1 SEHNR, CDR2 FQNEAQ (reference sequence). CDR3 nucleotides: TGTGCCAGCAGCCCACCTGACAGGGCCGGTAACTATGGCTACACCTTC. Translated, it gives CASSPPDRAGNYGYTF.

The chain joins TRBV18 to TRBJ1-2, with D tentatively TRBD1 (5 bases). The CDR3 is 17 residues long. Deletions cut 0 bases from V and 2 bases from J, with 16 bases between. Germline CDR1 and CDR2: KGHSH and LQKENI. CDR3 protein: CASSPPHRSTPNYGYTF. The CDR3 bases are TGTGCCAGCTCACCACCGCACAGGAGTACACCCAACTATGGCTACACCTTC.

V and J are TRBV29-1 and TRBJ1-6, with D tentatively TRBD1 (5 bases). In germline, CDR1 is SQVTM, CDR2 ANQGSEA. There are 12 residues in the CDR3. The germline V and J ends were trimmed by 6 bases and 7 bases, with 10 bases remaining between them. CDR3 protein: CSVRDLNSPLHF. The CDR3 region has the DNA TGCAGCGTACGGGACTTAAATTCACCCCTCCACTTT.

This chain connects TRBV11-2 to TRBJ2-1; tentatively, D is TRBD1 (5 bases). The length of the CDR3 is 13 residues. CDR1 is SGHAT and CDR2 is FQNNGV in the germline V gene. V shed 6 bases and J shed 3 bases, with 9 bases lying between them. In DNA form, the CDR3 reads TGTGCCAGCAGTATGGGGCTCTACAATGAGCAGTTCTTC. As protein: CASSMGLYNEQFF.

The chain joins TRBV7-2 to TRBJ2-7; TRBD2 matches at 14 bases. Unmatched junction bases numbered 6, after V lost 5 bases and J lost 0 bases. CDR1 is SGHTA and CDR2 is FQGNSA in the germline V gene. The CDR3 contains 17 residues. CDR3 DNA: TGTGCCAGCAGCCGGACTAGCGGGGGGCTGAGCTCCTACGAGCAGTACTTC. It translates to CASSRTSGGLSSYEQYF.

V is TRBV19 and J is TRBJ1-2, with D possibly matching TRBD1 (5 bases). From germline, CDR1 is LNHDA and CDR2 SQIVND (reference sequence). The CDR3 is 12 amino acids. V was trimmed by 6 bases and J by 8 bases, leaving 13 bases between them. The CDR3, as DNA: TGTGCCAGTAGGGGCTACAGGACGGGCTACACCTTC. This translates into CASRGYRTGYTF.

The CDR3 protein is CASSSGLAGPYNEQFF. CDR3 nucleotides: TGCGCCAGCAGCTCGGGATTAGCGGGACCTTACAATGAGCAGTTCTTC. V usage is TRBV5-1 and J usage is TRBJ2-1; TRBD2 matches 8 bases. V shed 3 bases, J shed 4 bases, and the junction held 9 bases outside the gene matches. The CDR3 has 16 amino acids. The germline V gene has CDR1 SGHRS and CDR2 YFSETQ.

V usage is TRBV4-3 and J usage is TRBJ2-3, with D maybe TRBD1 (5 bases). The CDR3 totals 13 residues. V lost 1 base to trimming and J lost 6 bases, with 8 bases between them. Germline loops: CDR1 LGHNA, CDR2 YSLEER. CDR3 bases: TGCGCCAGCAGCCAAGCGACAGCGGATACGCAGTATTTT. It is translated as CASSQATADTQYF.